This TCR beta chain derives from a study of blood T cell repertoires in COVID-19. Study context: Samples taken during acute and convalescent COVID-19 were collected in the United States, Italy and Spain. PBMCs, B-cell-depleted T cells, or T cells were the source of the cDNA or gDNA that made up the material.

Germline V gives CDR1 MNHEY, CDR2 SVGAGI. The CDR3 runs 13 residues. Trimming took 4 bases from V and 9 from J, leaving 13 bases between them. As processed by the authors: Amplification with reference gene primers provided the estimates of nucleated cell counts. The assay was immunoSEQ multiplex PCR, and TCRdb's table has in-frame clones only and misses some. V and J calls and clone size come straight from that table; D and trimming were deduced from the DNA. This table holds around 64,000 clones, approximately 84% found once. V and J are TRBV6-5 and TRBJ2-1, with no clear D. This TCR was sampled from a man older than 75 in a cohort sampled during active COVID-19. Input material: peripheral blood. CDR3 region: CASSSSGYGEQFF. CDR3 DNA: TGTGCCAGCAGTTCTTCCGGGTATGGTGAGCAGTTCTTC.